This T cell receptor (beta chain) is drawn from a study of T cell repertoires in cytomegalovirus infection. On the study more broadly: Evidence of both CMV infection and a matching HLA type came from public TCR beta signatures.

Regarding the study as a whole: The ex vivo response showed dominance by HLA-C-restricted CMV-specific TCR beta clonotypes.

This clonotype was observed a handful of times. Its antigen remains unknown. Each CDR3 protein gets one entry after TCRdb re-called the reads with MiXCR. The sample carries over 150,000 distinct CDR3 sequences, approximately 15% recorded once. The CDR3 has 13 amino acids. Between the trimmed V and J ends, which lost 3 bases and 8 bases, there was a span of 13 bases. The clonotype comes from a human donor in good health (CMV status not recorded). Some clones in this sample may be carry-over from other donors' samples. Sequenced sample: PBMCs. The V and J genes are TRBV12-3 or TRBV12-4 and TRBJ1-2; D gene ambiguous. Here the CDR3 DNA reads TGTGCCAGCAGTTTCGGGGAAGGCCAGGGCTACACCTTC. Translating it yields CASSFGEGQGYTF.